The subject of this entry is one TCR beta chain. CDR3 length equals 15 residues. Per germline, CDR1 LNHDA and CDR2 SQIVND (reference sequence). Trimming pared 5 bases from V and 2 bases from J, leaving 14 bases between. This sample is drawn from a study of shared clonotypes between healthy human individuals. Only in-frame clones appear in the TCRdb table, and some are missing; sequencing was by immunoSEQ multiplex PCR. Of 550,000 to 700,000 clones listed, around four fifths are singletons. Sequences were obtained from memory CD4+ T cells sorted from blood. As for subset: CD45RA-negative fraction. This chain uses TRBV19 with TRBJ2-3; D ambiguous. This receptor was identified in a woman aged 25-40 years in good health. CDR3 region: CASSYLPGDTDTQYF. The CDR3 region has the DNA TGTGCCAGTAGTTACCTCCCCGGTGACACAGATACGCAGTATTTT.